This TCR beta chain was recorded in a study of early T cells in non-severe SARS-CoV-2 infection (dated by TCRdb to about 2021). Concerning the study at large: Because TCR sequencing relied on bulk RNA taken from unsorted whole blood, pairing of alpha and beta chains was not possible.

General conclusions and limits of the study: Matching against VDJdb was skewed toward anti-spike CD8 responses, likely underestimated virus-specific expansions, and missed private and CD4 specificities.

Receptor libraries were prepared by 5' RACE. TCRdb lists the instrument as NextSeq 500. To correct for sequencing error and PCR bias, the TCR library protocol tagged individual cDNA molecules with unique molecular identifiers. Both TCR alpha and beta chains were sequenced, and tight co-correlation was observed between alpha and beta sequence abundances in each sample. The source study handled its data this way. V gene, J gene and CDR3 annotation of TCR sequences was performed with Decombinator V4. TCRs were defined as expanded if a significant change between any two time points was detected under a Poisson model with p below 0.0001. TCR abundances were normalised to the total number of TCRs sequenced per sample and were expressed as counts per million. MAIT TCRs were defined by TRAV1-2 paired with TRAJ12, TRAJ20 or TRAJ33, and iNKT TCRs by TRAV10 paired with TRAJ18. VDJdb, accessed on 1 November 2021, was searched for TCRs annotated for CMV, EBV and SARS-CoV-2, and TCRs annotated for more than one antigen were excluded. Using fastp at Q25 and MiXCR, TCRdb reprocessed the public reads and kept productive beta chains. Each entry is one CDR3 protein sequence, shown with its most common DNA and genes. For this entry, the V and J calls and clone size follow TCRdb and not the study's own pipeline. Here the sample has fewer than 70,000 distinct CDR3 sequences; 10% to 15% occur a single time. The biggest ten clones account for about 3% of the sample.

Set within a cohort of healthcare workers in London, UK, this nested case-control study involved weekly PCR testing of nasopharyngeal swabs along with blood sampling. Healthcare workers were enrolled in the week of the UK lockdown, from 23 to 31 March 2020, and were followed every week for up to about 15 weeks. This clonotype was counted only a few times. Its antigen is still unknown. No much larger clonotype is one base removed from it; base qualities were not supplied. The CDR3 sequence holds 17 residues, the cysteine and phenylalanine included. Only CDR3 DNA remains: 51 bases, in frame from the first base. Trimming takes 6 bases off V and 3 bases off J; junction bases not matched to a gene: 13. The germline V gene yields SGHDT for CDR1 and YYEEEE for CDR2.

The material sequenced was whole blood. In this chain, TRBV5-6 is recombined with TRBJ1-1; 11 central nucleotides agree with TRBD1. The source is an adult who was a healthcare worker with PCR-confirmed SARS-CoV-2 infection or an uninfected control (not recorded which). The CDR3 in this case is CASTPKRDRGEYTEAFF. The base sequence is TGTGCCAGCACCCCCAAGAGGGACAGGGGGGAATACACTGAAGCTTTCTTT.